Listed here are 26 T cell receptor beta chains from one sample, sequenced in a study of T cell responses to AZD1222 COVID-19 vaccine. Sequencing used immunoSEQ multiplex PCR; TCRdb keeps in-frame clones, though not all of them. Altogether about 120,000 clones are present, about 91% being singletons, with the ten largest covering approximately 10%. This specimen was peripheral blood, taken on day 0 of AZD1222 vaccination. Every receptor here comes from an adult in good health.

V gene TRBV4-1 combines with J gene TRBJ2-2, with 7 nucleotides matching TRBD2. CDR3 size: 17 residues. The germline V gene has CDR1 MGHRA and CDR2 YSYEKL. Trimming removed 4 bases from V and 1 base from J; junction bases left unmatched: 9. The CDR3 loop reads CASSRHDGGWNTGELFF. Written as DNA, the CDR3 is TGCGCCAGCAGCCGCCATGACGGGGGGTGGAACACCGGGGAGCTGTTTTTT.

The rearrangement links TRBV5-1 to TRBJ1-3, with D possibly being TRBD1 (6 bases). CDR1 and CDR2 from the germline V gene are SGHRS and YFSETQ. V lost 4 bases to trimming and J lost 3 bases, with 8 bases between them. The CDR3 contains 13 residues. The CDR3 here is CASSRDNGNTIYF. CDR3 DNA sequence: TGCGCCAGCAGCCGGGACAATGGAAACACCATATATTTT.

The CDR3 DNA reads as TGTGCCACCAGTGATTTGGGACCGAAAGAGACCCAGTACTTC. Its protein product is CATSDLGPKETQYF. The genes are TRBV24-1 and TRBJ2-5; D not certain. The CDR3 has 14 residues. V shed 0 bases and J shed 3 bases, with 7 bases lying between them. CDR1 KGHDR and CDR2 SFDVKD come from the germline V gene.

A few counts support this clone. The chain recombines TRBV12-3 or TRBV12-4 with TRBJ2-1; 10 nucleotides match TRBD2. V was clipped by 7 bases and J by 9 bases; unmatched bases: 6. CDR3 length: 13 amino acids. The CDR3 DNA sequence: TGTGCCAGCACTCCACTAGCGGGACCTGAGCAGTTCTTC. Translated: CASTPLAGPEQFF.

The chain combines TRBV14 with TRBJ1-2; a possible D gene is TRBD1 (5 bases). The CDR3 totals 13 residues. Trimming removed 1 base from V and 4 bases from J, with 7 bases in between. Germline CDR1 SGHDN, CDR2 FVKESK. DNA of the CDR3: TGTGCCAGCAGCCAAGCAGGGCCCTATGGCTACACCTTC. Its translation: CASSQAGPYGYTF.

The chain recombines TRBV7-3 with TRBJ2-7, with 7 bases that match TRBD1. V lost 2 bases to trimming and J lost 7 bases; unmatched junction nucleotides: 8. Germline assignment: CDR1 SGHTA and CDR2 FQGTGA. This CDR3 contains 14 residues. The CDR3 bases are TGTGCCAGCAGCTTAGCAGGGACAGTCGATGAGCAGTACTTC. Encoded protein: CASSLAGTVDEQYF. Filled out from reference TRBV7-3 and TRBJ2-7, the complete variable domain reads GAGVSQTPSNKVTEKGKYVELRCDPISGHTALYWYRQSLGQGPEFLIYFQGTGAADDSGLPNDRFFAVRPEGSVSTLKIQRTERGDSAVYLCASSLAGTVDEQYFGPGTRLTVT.

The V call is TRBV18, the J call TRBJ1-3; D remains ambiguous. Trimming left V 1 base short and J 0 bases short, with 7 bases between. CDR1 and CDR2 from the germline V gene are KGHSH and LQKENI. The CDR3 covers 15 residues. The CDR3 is CASSPQTGSGNTIYF. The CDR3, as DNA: TGTGCCAGCTCACCACAAACGGGCTCTGGAAACACCATATATTTT.

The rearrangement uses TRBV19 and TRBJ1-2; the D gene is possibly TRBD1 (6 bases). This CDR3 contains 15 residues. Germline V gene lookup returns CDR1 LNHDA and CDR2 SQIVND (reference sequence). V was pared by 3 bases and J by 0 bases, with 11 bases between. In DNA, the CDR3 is TGTGCCAGTAGTATCCCCAGGGGAGCTAACTATGGCTACACCTTC. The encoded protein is CASSIPRGANYGYTF.

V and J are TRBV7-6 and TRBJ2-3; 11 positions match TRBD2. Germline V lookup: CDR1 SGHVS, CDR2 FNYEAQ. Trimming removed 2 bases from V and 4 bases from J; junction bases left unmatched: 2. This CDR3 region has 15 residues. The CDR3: CASSLNSGGADTQYF. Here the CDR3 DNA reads TGTGCCAGCAGCTTAAATAGCGGGGGGGCAGATACGCAGTATTTT.

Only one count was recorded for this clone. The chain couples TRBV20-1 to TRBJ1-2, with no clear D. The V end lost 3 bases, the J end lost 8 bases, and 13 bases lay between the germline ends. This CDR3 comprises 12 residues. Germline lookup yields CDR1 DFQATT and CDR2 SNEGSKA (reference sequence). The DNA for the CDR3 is TGCAGTGCTAGTCGGCAGGCGGGGGGCTACACCTTC. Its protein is CSASRQAGGYTF.

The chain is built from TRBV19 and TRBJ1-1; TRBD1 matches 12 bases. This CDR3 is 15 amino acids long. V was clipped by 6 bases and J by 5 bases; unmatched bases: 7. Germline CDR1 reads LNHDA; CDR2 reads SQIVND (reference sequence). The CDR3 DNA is TGTGCCAGTAGCCAGGGACAGGGGGCTAGGACTGAAGCTTTCTTT. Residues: CASSQGQGARTEAFF. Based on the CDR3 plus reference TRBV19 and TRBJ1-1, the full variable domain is DGGITQSPKYLFRKEGQNVTLSCEQNLNHDAMYWYRQDPGQGLRLIYYSQIVNDFQKGDIAEGYSVSREKKESFPLTVTSAQKNPTAFYLCASSQGQGARTEAFFGQGTRLTVV.

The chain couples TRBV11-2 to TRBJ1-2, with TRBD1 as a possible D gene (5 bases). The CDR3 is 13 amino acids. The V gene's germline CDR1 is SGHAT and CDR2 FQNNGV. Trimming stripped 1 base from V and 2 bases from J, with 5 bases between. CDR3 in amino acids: CASSLGQNYGYTF. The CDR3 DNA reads TGTGCCAGCAGCTTAGGACAGAACTATGGCTACACCTTC.

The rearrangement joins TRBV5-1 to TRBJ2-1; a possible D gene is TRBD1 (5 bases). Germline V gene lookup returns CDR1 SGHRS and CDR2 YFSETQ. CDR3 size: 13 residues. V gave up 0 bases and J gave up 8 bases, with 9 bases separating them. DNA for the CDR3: TGCGCCAGCAGCTTGGTCAGGGCGTATGAGCAGTTCTTC. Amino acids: CASSLVRAYEQFF.

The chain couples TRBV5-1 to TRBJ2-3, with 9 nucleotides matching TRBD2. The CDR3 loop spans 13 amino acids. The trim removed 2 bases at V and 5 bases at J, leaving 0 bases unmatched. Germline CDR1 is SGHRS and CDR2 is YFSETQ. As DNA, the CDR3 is TGCGCCAGCAGCTTAGCGGGGGGAGATACGCAGTATTTT. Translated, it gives CASSLAGGDTQYF.

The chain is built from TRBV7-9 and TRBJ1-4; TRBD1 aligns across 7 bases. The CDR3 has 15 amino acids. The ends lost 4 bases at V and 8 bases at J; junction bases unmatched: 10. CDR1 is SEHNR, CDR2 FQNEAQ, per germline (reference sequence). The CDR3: CASSSRAGGQEKLFF. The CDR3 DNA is TGTGCCAGCAGCTCACGGGCAGGGGGACAGGAAAAACTGTTTTTT. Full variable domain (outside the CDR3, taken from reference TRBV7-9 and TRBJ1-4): DTGVSQNPRHKITKRGQNVTFRCDPISEHNRLYWYRQTLGQGPEFLTYFQNEAQLEKSRLLSDRFSAERPKGSFSTLEIQRTEQGDSAMYLCASSSRAGGQEKLFFGSGTQLSVL.

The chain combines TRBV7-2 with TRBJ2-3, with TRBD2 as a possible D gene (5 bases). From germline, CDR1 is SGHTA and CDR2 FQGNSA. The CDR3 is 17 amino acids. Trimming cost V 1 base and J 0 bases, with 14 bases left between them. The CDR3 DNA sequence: TGTGCCAGCAGCTTAGGGCGGGTTCTCGGTAGCACAGATACGCAGTATTTT. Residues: CASSLGRVLGSTDTQYF.

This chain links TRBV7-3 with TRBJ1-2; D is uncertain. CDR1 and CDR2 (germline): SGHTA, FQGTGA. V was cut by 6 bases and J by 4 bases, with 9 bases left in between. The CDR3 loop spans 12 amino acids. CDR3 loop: CASRYGSYGYTF. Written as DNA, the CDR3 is TGTGCCAGCAGGTATGGTAGCTATGGCTACACCTTC.

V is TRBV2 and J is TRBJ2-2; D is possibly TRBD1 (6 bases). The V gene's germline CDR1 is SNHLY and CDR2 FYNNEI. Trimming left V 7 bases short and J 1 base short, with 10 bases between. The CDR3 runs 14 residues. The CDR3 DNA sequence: TGTGCCAGCAAAGGGACATTGAACACCGGGGAGCTGTTTTTT. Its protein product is CASKGTLNTGELFF.

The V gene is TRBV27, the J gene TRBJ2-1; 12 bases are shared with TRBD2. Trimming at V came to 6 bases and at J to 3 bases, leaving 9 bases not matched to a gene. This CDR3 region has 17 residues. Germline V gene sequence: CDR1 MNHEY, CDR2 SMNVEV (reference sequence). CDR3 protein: CASRPRLAGEDYNEQFF. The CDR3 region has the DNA TGTGCCAGCAGGCCGAGACTAGCGGGAGAAGACTACAATGAGCAGTTCTTC.

This chain's CDR3 is CASSSDRGRSNYGYTF. The CDR3 bases are TGTGCCAGCAGCTCCGACAGGGGGCGTTCCAACTATGGCTACACCTTC. The chain joins TRBV5-6 to TRBJ1-2, with 10 bases identical to TRBD1. The CDR3 contains 16 residues. Germline CDR1 is SGHDT and CDR2 is YYEEEE. Trimming took 3 bases from V and 2 from J; bases not matched to a gene: 7.

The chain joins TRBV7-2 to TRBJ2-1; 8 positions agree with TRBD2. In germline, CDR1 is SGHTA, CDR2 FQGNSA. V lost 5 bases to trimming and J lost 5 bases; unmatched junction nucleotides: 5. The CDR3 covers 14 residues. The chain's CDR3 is CASSTSGDNNEQFF. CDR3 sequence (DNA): TGTGCCAGCAGCACTAGCGGAGATAACAATGAGCAGTTCTTC.

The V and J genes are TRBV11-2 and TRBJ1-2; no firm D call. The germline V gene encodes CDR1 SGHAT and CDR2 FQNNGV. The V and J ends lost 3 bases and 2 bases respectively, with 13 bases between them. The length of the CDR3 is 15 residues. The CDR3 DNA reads TGTGCCAGCAGCTTCCCCCTCACGACAAACTATGGCTACACCTTC. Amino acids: CASSFPLTTNYGYTF.

CDR3 sequence (DNA): TGTGCCAGCTTAAGGGACAGCATGAACACTGAAGCTTTCTTT. It translates to CASLRDSMNTEAFF. This chain links TRBV18 with TRBJ1-1; 7 nucleotides align to TRBD1. Unmatched junction bases numbered 5, after V lost 7 bases and J lost 0 bases. The CDR3 runs 14 residues. CDR1 and CDR2 (germline): KGHSH, LQKENI.

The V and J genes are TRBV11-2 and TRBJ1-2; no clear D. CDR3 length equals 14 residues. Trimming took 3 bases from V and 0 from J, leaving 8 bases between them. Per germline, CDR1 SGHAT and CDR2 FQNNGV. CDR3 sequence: CASSFTESNYGYTF. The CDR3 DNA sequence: TGTGCCAGCAGCTTCACAGAGTCTAACTATGGCTACACCTTC. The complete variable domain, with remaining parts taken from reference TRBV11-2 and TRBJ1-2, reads EAGVAQSPRYKIIEKRQSVAFWCNPISGHATLYWYQQILGQGPKLLIQFQNNGVVDDSQLPKDRFSAERLKGVDSTLKIQPAKLEDSAVYLCASSFTESNYGYTFGSGTRLTVV.

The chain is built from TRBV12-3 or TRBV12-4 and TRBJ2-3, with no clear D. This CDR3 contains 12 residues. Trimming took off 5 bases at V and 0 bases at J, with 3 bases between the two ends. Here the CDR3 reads CASSPSTDTQYF. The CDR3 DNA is TGTGCCAGCAGTCCCAGCACAGATACGCAGTATTTT.

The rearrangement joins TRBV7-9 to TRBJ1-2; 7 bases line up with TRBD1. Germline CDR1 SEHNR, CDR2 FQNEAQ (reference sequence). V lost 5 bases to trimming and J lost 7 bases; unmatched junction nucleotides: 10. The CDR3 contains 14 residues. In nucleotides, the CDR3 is TGTGCCAGCAGCCTCGGGACAGACAGAGGTGGCTACACCTTC. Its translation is CASSLGTDRGGYTF.